The rows below give T cell receptor beta chains drawn from one sample of a study of blood T cell repertoires in COVID-19. Sequenced by immunoSEQ multiplex PCR; TCRdb stores in-frame clones only, minus some. The repertoire has more than 85,000 clones, just over 90% of them found once; the top ten carry 0.85% to 1%. Material: peripheral blood. Source of these receptors: a man in his sixties with acute or convalescent COVID-19. Both conserved end residues are part of each CDR3. The size field is filled for only some rows; it gives once, few, many or a size class.

V gene: TRBV5-1
clone size: .
CDR3 protein: CASSSSGTGNYGYTF

V gene: TRBV5-1
clone size: .
CDR3 protein: CASSRERANNSPLHF

V gene: TRBV5-8
clone size: .
CDR3 protein: CASSFPTSGMNTGELFF

V gene: TRBV19
clone size: .
CDR3 protein: CASSTYLVTEAFF

V gene: TRBV30
clone size: .
CDR3 protein: CAWSVEGAVTSPLHF

V gene: TRBV2
clone size: .
CDR3 protein: CATSAGIQETQYF

V gene: TRBV5-8
clone size: .
CDR3 protein: CASSFAQGNTIYF

V gene: TRBV5-1
clone size: .
CDR3 protein: CASSPLSSSSTEAFF

V gene: TRBV28
clone size: .
CDR3 protein: CASRQGGGPDEKLFF

V gene: TRBV21-1
clone size: .
CDR3 protein: CASSKGEGQNSPLHF

V gene: TRBV15
clone size: once
CDR3 protein: CATEGLQGARGDTQYF

V gene: TRBV7-2
clone size: .
CDR3 protein: CASSLQRGFNEQFF

V gene: TRBV19
clone size: once
CDR3 protein: CASRATGAFNEKLFF

V gene: TRBV5-1
clone size: .
CDR3 protein: CASSLRDRASGNTIYF

V gene: TRBV27
clone size: .
CDR3 protein: CASSSLPTESPLHF

V gene: TRBV11-2
clone size: .
CDR3 protein: CASSLKASGSPTWYEQYF

V gene: TRBV28
clone size: .
CDR3 protein: CASRPQGVEKLFF

V gene: TRBV15
clone size: .
CDR3 protein: CATSRDEVNTEAFF

V gene: TRBV6-5
clone size: .
CDR3 protein: CASSYIWDTISAEAFF

V gene: TRBV12-5
clone size: .
CDR3 protein: CASGLGHGTGASTDTQYF

V gene: TRBV2
clone size: .
CDR3 protein: CASKWGAVQGPVNGNYGYTF

V gene: TRBV2
clone size: .
CDR3 protein: CASSEPGLAGGSSYNEQFF

V gene: TRBV12-3/TRBV12-4
clone size: once
CDR3 protein: CASSFEGRYGYTF

V gene: TRBV5-3
clone size: .
CDR3 protein: CARSRRDYATDTQYF

V gene: TRBV29-1
clone size: .
CDR3 protein: CSVEEDGRRSGNTIYF

V gene: TRBV28
clone size: .
CDR3 protein: CASTPAGQGSYGYTF

V gene: TRBV28
clone size: .
CDR3 protein: CASSLRGLNYGYTF

V gene: TRBV6-1
clone size: .
CDR3 protein: CASSDIQGRETEAFF

V gene: TRBV4-1
clone size: .
CDR3 protein: CASSQGGTGATRYTF

V gene: TRBV6-5
clone size: .
CDR3 protein: CASTPSGSPYEQYF

V gene: TRBV5-4
clone size: .
CDR3 protein: CASSVYSTGGNYGYTF

V gene: TRBV19
clone size: .
CDR3 protein: CASSTQPTRGSQHF

V gene: TRBV3-1/TRBV3-2
clone size: .
CDR3 protein: CASSQGSQVHQPQHF

V gene: TRBV6-5
clone size: .
CDR3 protein: CASSYFGTQYF

V gene: TRBV28
clone size: .
CDR3 protein: CASSFFAGYTGELFF

V gene: TRBV12-3/TRBV12-4
clone size: .
CDR3 protein: CASSPGQGYGYTF